The source of this TCR beta chain is a study of CD8 T cells in Susac syndrome. Study-level points and caveats: The authors acknowledged that their TCR sequencing and HLA analysis involved a relatively small number of individuals.

Peripheral blood CD8+ and CD4+ T cells were profiled by TCR beta sequencing. Negative isolation was used for CD8+ and CD4+ T cells, and FACS enrichment was applied to TEMRA cells. The CDR3 sequence is 15 residues long. Germline V gene lookup returns CDR1 LGHDT and CDR2 YNNKEL (reference sequence). J was trimmed by 6 bases and V by 3 bases; bases with no gene match: 5. As to this clonotype: What it binds is unknown.

An amount of RNA that ranged from 0.5 to 1 ug was reverse transcribed with random hexamers. Coverage of TCR beta CDR3 amplification by immunoSEQ multiplex PCR extended to 54 Vbeta and 13 Jbeta. Via MiXCR, TCRdb re-called the immunoSEQ multiplex PCR reads, giving one row per CDR3 protein. This table has about 210,000 distinct CDR3 sequences, roughly 95% appearing once. The chain employs TRBV3-1 and TRBJ2-1; 10 nucleotides align to TRBD2. This TCR derives from a human donor in good health. What was sequenced was CD4+ T cells from PBMCs. CDR3 loop: CASSQGAGGTNEQFF. The CDR3 nucleotides read TGTGCCAGCAGCCAGGGAGCGGGGGGGACCAATGAGCAGTTCTTC.